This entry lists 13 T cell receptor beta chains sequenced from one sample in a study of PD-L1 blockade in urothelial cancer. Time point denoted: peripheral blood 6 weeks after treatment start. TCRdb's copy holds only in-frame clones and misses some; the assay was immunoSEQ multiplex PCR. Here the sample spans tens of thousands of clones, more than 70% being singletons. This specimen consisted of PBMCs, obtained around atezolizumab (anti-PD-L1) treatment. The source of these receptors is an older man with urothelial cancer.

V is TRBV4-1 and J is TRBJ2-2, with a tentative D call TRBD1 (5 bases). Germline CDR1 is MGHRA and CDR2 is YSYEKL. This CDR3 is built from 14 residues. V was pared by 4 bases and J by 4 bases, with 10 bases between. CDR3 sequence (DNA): TGCGCCAGCAGCCGCGAAGGGGTCACCGGGGAGCTGTTTTTT. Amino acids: CASSREGVTGELFF.

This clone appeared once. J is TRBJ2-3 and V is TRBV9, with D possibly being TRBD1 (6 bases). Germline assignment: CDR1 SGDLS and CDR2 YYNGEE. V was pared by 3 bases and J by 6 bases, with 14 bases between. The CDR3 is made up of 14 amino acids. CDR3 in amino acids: CASSGQVWSDTQYF. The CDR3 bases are TGTGCCAGCAGCGGACAGGTGTGGTCTGATACGCAGTATTTT.

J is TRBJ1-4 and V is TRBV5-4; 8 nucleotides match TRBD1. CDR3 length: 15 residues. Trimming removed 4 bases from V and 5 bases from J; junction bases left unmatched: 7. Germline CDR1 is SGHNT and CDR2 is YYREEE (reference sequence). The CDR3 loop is CASSHGDRSNEKLFF. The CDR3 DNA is TGTGCCAGCAGCCACGGGGACAGGTCGAATGAAAAACTGTTTTTT.

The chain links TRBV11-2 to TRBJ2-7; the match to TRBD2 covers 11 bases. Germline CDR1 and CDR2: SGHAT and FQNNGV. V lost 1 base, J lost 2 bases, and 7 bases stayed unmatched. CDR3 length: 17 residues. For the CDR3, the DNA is TGTGCCAGCAGCTTAGCGGCTAGCGGGAGGAACCCCTACGAGCAGTACTTC. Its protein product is CASSLAASGRNPYEQYF.

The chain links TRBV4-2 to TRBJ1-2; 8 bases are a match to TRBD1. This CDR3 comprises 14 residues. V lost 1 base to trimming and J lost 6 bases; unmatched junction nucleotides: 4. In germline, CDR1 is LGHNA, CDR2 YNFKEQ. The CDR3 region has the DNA TGTGCCAGCAGCCAAGTGGGCAGGGGGCATGGCTACACCTTC. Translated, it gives CASSQVGRGHGYTF.

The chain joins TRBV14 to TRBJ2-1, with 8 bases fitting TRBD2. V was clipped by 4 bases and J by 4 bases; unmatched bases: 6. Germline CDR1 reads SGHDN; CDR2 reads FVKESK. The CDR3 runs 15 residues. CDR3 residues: CASSPIAGLYNEQFF. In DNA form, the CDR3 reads TGTGCCAGCAGCCCAATAGCGGGGTTATACAATGAGCAGTTCTTC.

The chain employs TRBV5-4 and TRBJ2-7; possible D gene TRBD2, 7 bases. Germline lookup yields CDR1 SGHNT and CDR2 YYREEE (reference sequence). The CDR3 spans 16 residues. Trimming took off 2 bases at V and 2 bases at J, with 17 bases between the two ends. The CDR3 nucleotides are TGTGCCAGCAGCTTTCGGGGGGCAGGTCCTGCCTACGAGCAGTACTTC. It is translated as CASSFRGAGPAYEQYF.

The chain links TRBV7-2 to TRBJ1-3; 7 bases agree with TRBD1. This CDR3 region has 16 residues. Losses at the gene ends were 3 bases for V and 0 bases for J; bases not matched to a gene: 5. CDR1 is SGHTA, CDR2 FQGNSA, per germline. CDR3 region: CASSLTQGHSGNTIYF. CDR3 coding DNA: TGTGCCAGCAGCTTGACACAGGGGCACTCTGGAAACACCATATATTTT.

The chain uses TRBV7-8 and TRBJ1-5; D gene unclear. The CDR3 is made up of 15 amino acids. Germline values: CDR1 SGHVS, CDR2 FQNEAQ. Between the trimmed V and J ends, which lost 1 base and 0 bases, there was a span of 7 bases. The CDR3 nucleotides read TGTGCCAGCAGCTTAGGAAGCTATAGCAATCAGCCCCAGCATTTT. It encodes CASSLGSYSNQPQHF. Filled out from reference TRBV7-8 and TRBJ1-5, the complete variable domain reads GAGVSQSPRYKVAKRGQDVALRCDPISGHVSLFWYQQALGQGPEFLTYFQNEAQLDKSGLPSDRFFAERPEGSVSTLKIQRTQQEDSAVYLCASSLGSYSNQPQHFGDGTRLSIL.

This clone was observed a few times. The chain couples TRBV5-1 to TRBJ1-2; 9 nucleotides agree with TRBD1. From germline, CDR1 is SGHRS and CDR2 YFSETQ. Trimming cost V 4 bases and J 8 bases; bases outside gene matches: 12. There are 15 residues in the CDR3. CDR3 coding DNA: TGCGCCAGCAGCAATGGGACAGGGCCGCTGGGGGGCTACACCTTC. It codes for CASSNGTGPLGGYTF.

CDR3 region: CASKPGQGNQPQHF. CDR3 nucleotides: TGTGCCAGCAAACCGGGACAGGGTAACCAGCCCCAGCATTTT. V and J are TRBV27 and TRBJ1-5; TRBD1 matches 9 bases. Trimming cost V 7 bases and J 7 bases; bases outside gene matches: 8. The CDR3 loop spans 14 amino acids. The germline gives CDR1 MNHEY, CDR2 SMNVEV (reference sequence).

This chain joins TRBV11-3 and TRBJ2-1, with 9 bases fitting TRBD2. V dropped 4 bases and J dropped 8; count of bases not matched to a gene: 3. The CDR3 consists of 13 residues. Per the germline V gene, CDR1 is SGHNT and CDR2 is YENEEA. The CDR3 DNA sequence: TGTGCCAGCAGCTCCAAGCGGGAGGATGAGCAGTTCTTC. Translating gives CASSSKREDEQFF.

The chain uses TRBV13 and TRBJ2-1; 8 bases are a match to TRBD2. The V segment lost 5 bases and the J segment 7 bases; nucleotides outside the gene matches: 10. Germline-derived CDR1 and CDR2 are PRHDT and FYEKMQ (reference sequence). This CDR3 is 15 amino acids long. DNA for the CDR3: TGTGCCAGCAGCCGGGGGCGGGAGGAAAGAAATGAGCAGTTCTTC. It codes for CASSRGREERNEQFF.